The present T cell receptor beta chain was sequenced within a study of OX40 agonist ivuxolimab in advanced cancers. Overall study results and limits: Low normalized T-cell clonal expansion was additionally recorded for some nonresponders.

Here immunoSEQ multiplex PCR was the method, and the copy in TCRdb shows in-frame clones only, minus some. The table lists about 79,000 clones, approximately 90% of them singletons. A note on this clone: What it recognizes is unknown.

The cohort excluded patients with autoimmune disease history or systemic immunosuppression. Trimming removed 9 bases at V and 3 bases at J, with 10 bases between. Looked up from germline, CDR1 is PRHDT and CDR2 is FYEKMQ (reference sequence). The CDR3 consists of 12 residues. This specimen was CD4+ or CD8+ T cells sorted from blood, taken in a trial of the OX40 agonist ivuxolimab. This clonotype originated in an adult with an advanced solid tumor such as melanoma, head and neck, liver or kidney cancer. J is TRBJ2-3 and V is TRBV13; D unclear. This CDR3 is CASKHGTDTQYF. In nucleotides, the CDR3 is TGTGCCAGTAAACATGGGACAGATACGCAGTATTTT.